Listed here are 30 T cell receptor beta chains from one sample, sequenced in a study of blood T cell repertoires in COVID-19. The method was immunoSEQ multiplex PCR; TCRdb's version includes in-frame clones alone and lacks a portion of them. The sample consists of about 250,000 clones, 75% to 90% of them appearing once. The sample consisted of peripheral blood. The receptors originated from a woman aged 25 to 39 with active or convalescent COVID-19.

This chain uses TRBV10-1 with TRBJ1-5; TRBD1 agrees at 7 bases. This CDR3 has 16 amino acids. Per the germline V gene, CDR1 is WNHNN and CDR2 is SYGVQD (reference sequence). V lost 7 bases, J lost 0 bases, and 9 bases stayed unmatched. The CDR3 loop reads CASTRTGRYSNQPQHF. DNA for the CDR3: TGCGCCAGCACCCGGACAGGCCGTTATAGCAATCAGCCCCAGCATTTT.

The chain links TRBV15 to TRBJ2-5; 7 nucleotides match TRBD1. Per the germline V gene, CDR1 is LNHNV and CDR2 is YYDKDF (reference sequence). The CDR3 is 14 residues long. V trimming: 4 bases; J trimming: 5 bases; junction bases outside the gene matches: 7. CDR3 nucleotides: TGTGCCACCAGCACCGACAGGGTGGGGGAGACCCAGTACTTC. It translates to CATSTDRVGETQYF.

The V gene is TRBV30, the J gene TRBJ2-7, with D tentatively TRBD1 (5 bases). V was cut by 2 bases and J by 6 bases, with 17 bases left in between. Germline V gene sequence: CDR1 GTSNPN, CDR2 SVGIG (reference sequence). The CDR3 consists of 14 residues. This chain's CDR3 is CAWSKGVVAPEQYF. The CDR3 DNA reads TGTGCCTGGAGTAAAGGGGTAGTGGCGCCCGAGCAGTACTTC.

The chain uses TRBV27 and TRBJ2-5; 9 nucleotides agree with TRBD1. The V segment lost 7 bases and the J segment 2 bases; nucleotides outside the gene matches: 11. The length of the CDR3 is 16 residues. The germline V gene encodes CDR1 MNHEY and CDR2 SMNVEV (reference sequence). CDR3 bases: TGTGCCAGCATGGCCCAGACAGGGGGGATACAAGAGACCCAGTACTTC. Amino acid sequence: CASMAQTGGIQETQYF.

V gene TRBV19 combines with J gene TRBJ1-1; D remains ambiguous. Between the trimmed V and J ends, which lost 0 bases and 4 bases, there was a span of 6 bases. This CDR3 spans 13 amino acids. Per the germline V gene, CDR1 is LNHDA and CDR2 is SQIVND (reference sequence). The CDR3 DNA follows: TGTGCCAGTAGTATAGATCTGAGCACTGAAGCTTTCTTT. Protein product: CASSIDLSTEAFF. The entire variable domain, with the rest obtained from reference TRBV19 and TRBJ1-1, is as follows: DGGITQSPKYLFRKEGQNVTLSCEQNLNHDAMYWYRQDPGQGLRLIYYSQIVNDFQKGDIAEGYSVSREKKESFPLTVTSAQKNPTAFYLCASSIDLSTEAFFGQGTRLTVV.

This chain links TRBV28 with TRBJ2-3, with D possibly matching TRBD1 (5 bases). The CDR3 loop spans 13 amino acids. Trimming removed 7 bases at V and 0 bases at J, with 8 bases between. Germline lookup yields CDR1 MDHEN and CDR2 SYDVKM. Here the CDR3 DNA reads TGTGCCAGCACCAGGGTCAGCACAGATACGCAGTATTTT. Protein product: CASTRVSTDTQYF.

This rearrangement joins TRBV6-6 to TRBJ1-5; 7 nucleotides agree with TRBD1. CDR3 length equals 14 residues. Losses at the gene ends were 5 bases for V and 5 bases for J; bases not matched to a gene: 6. Germline lookup yields CDR1 MNHNY and CDR2 SVGAGI (reference sequence). CDR3 residues: CASSRQGKDQPQHF. For the CDR3, the DNA is TGTGCCAGCAGTCGACAGGGAAAGGATCAGCCCCAGCATTTT.

The chain joins TRBV29-1 to TRBJ2-7; possibly TRBD1 for D (6 bases). The germline gives CDR1 SQVTM, CDR2 ANQGSEA. This CDR3 is built from 14 residues. V gave up 4 bases and J gave up 3 bases, with 16 bases separating them. CDR3 amino acids: CSVVYSRGGYEQYF. The CDR3 DNA is TGCAGCGTTGTATACTCCAGGGGTGGCTACGAGCAGTACTTC.

J is TRBJ2-7 and V is TRBV30; D is perhaps TRBD2 (5 bases). V shed 4 bases and J shed 5 bases, with 27 bases lying between them. Germline values: CDR1 GTSNPN, CDR2 SVGIG (reference sequence). This CDR3 comprises 17 residues. Here the CDR3 DNA reads TGTGCCTGGACTCATTTGTCGCCCTTATTTAGGCGGGACGAGCAGTACTTC. Protein: CAWTHLSPLFRRDEQYF.

The V call is TRBV6-6, the J call TRBJ1-2, with unresolved D. There are 12 residues in the CDR3. Trimming removed 8 bases at V and 4 bases at J, with 11 bases between. The germline V gene encodes CDR1 MNHNY and CDR2 SVGAGI (reference sequence). The CDR3 sequence is CASLWASYGYTF. Written as DNA, the CDR3 is TGTGCCAGCCTCTGGGCCTCCTATGGCTACACCTTC.

The chain links TRBV7-9 to TRBJ2-5; 16 bases match TRBD2. The CDR3 consists of 19 residues. V lost 5 bases to trimming and J lost 4 bases; unmatched junction nucleotides: 13. Germline CDR1 reads SEHNR; CDR2 reads FQNEAQ (reference sequence). CDR3 in amino acids: CASSPGTSGGGSVRETQYF. DNA for the CDR3: TGTGCCAGCAGCCCCGGGACTAGCGGGGGGGGAAGTGTCCGAGAGACCCAGTACTTC.

The V and J genes are TRBV28 and TRBJ2-7; D possibly corresponds to TRBD2 (7 bases). Germline lookup yields CDR1 MDHEN and CDR2 SYDVKM. V was trimmed by 7 bases and J by 5 bases, leaving 27 bases between them. There are 17 residues in the CDR3. The CDR3 reads CASNPSKLPRGGDEQYF. CDR3 sequence (DNA): TGTGCCAGCAACCCCAGCAAACTCCCAAGGGGGGGGGACGAGCAGTACTTC.

This sequence joins TRBV3-1 (or the pseudogene TRBV3-2) and TRBJ1-1, with a weak D call TRBD1 (5 bases). Germline lookup yields CDR1 LGHDT and CDR2 YNNKEL (reference sequence). CDR3 length: 14 residues. Trimming removed 6 bases from V and 8 bases from J, with 19 bases in between. For the CDR3, the DNA is TGTGCCAGCAGTCGAAGAACAGGTCCGGTAGAAGCTTTCTTT. Its translation is CASSRRTGPVEAFF.

The CDR3 is CASSVAGDSYEQYF. CDR3 nucleotide sequence: TGTGCCAGCAGTGTAGCAGGGGACTCCTACGAGCAGTACTTC. This chain joins TRBV6-1 and TRBJ2-7; TRBD1 is a possible D gene (6 bases). Germline V gene data show CDR1 as MNHNS and CDR2 as SASEGT. The CDR3 length is 14 residues. With 4 bases removed from V and 0 bases from J, the gap between germline ends came to 10 bases.

The chain combines TRBV24-1 with TRBJ2-5, with D maybe TRBD2 (6 bases). The ends were cut back, 4 bases at V and 4 bases at J, with 15 bases in the middle. Looked up from germline, CDR1 is KGHDR and CDR2 is SFDVKD. The CDR3 is 15 amino acids. The CDR3 region is CATSDRAEGGETQYF. The CDR3 DNA reads as TGTGCCACCAGTGACCGCGCGGAGGGAGGAGAGACCCAGTACTTC.

In its sample, this clone was seen once. The genes are TRBV5-1 and TRBJ1-1; perhaps TRBD1 as D (6 bases). CDR1 is SGHRS and CDR2 is YFSETQ in the germline V gene. This CDR3 contains 14 residues. Trimming shortened V by 4 bases and J by 0 bases, and 10 bases separated the two germline ends. The CDR3 nucleotides are TGCGCCAGCAGCCGGGACAAAATGAACACTGAAGCTTTCTTT. Protein sequence: CASSRDKMNTEAFF.

V is TRBV9 and J is TRBJ2-1; maybe TRBD1 (6 bases). The CDR3 contains 17 residues. Between the trimmed V and J ends, which lost 4 bases and 5 bases, there was a span of 22 bases. From germline, CDR1 is SGDLS and CDR2 YYNGEE. Here the CDR3 reads CASSHPRTEQGHNEQFF. The CDR3 DNA is TGTGCCAGCAGCCACCCCCGGACAGAGCAGGGGCACAATGAGCAGTTCTTC.

The chain combines TRBV27 with TRBJ2-1, with 7 bases that match TRBD1. Germline V CDR1 and CDR2: MNHEY, SMNVEV (reference sequence). The trim removed 2 bases at V and 3 bases at J, leaving 4 bases unmatched. This CDR3 is built from 15 residues. CDR3 sequence reads: CASSLRAGGYNEQFF. CDR3 DNA sequence: TGTGCCAGCAGTTTAAGGGCAGGGGGCTACAATGAGCAGTTCTTC.

V is TRBV24-1 and J is TRBJ1-1; perhaps TRBD1 as D (6 bases). Trimming removed 7 bases at V and 2 bases at J, with 10 bases between. Germline values: CDR1 KGHDR, CDR2 SFDVKD. The CDR3 spans 13 residues. This CDR3 is CATSETGNTEAFF. CDR3 in DNA: TGTGCCACCAGCGAGACAGGTAACACTGAAGCTTTCTTT.

This chain joins TRBV7-9 and TRBJ1-2; D remains unclear. The CDR3 covers 13 residues. Trimming took 2 bases from V and 10 from J, leaving 14 bases between them. CDR1 and CDR2 from the germline V gene are SEHNR and FQNEAQ (reference sequence). CDR3 in amino acids: CASSLPGSIHYTF. The CDR3 nucleotides are TGTGCCAGCAGCTTACCGGGATCTATACACTACACCTTC. Full variable domain (outside the CDR3, taken from reference TRBV7-9 and TRBJ1-2): DTGVSQNPRHKITKRGQNVTFRCDPISEHNRLYWYRQTLGQGPEFLTYFQNEAQLEKSRLLSDRFSAERPKGSFSTLEIQRTEQGDSAMYLCASSLPGSIHYTFGSGTRLTVV.

The genes are TRBV6-5 and TRBJ1-1; no definite D call. The germline CDR1 and CDR2 sequences are MNHEY and SVGAGI. V was cut by 8 bases and J by 1 base, with 11 bases left in between. The CDR3 loop spans 13 amino acids. The CDR3 region is CASAASRNTEAFF. The CDR3 DNA follows: TGTGCCAGCGCGGCGTCTAGGAACACTGAAGCTTTCTTT.

The rearrangement links TRBV7-2 to TRBJ2-1, with TRBD1 identical over 9 bases. CDR1 is SGHTA and CDR2 is FQGNSA in the germline V gene. With V trimmed by 3 bases and J by 9 bases, 9 bases remained unmatched. The CDR3 spans 15 residues. In DNA, the CDR3 is TGTGCCAGCAGCTTGGGGACAGGGACGAGGGGTGAGCAGTTCTTC. Residues: CASSLGTGTRGEQFF.

The gene calls are TRBV18 and TRBJ2-7, with D possibly being TRBD2 (6 bases). The CDR3 runs 12 residues. Deletions cut 2 bases from V and 4 bases from J, with 6 bases between. Germline V gene lookup returns CDR1 KGHSH and CDR2 LQKENI. The CDR3 region is CASSPGGYEQYF. The CDR3 DNA is TGTGCCAGCTCACCAGGGGGGTACGAGCAGTACTTC.

This clone was seen once. The chain joins TRBV27 to TRBJ2-1, with TRBD2 matching over 14 bases. Germline lookup yields CDR1 MNHEY and CDR2 SMNVEV (reference sequence). CDR3 length equals 18 residues. Trimming at V came to 5 bases and at J to 7 bases, leaving 13 bases not matched to a gene. The CDR3 sequence: CASSLLSGTSGGRNEQFF. The CDR3 DNA sequence: TGTGCCAGCAGTCTTCTTAGCGGGACTAGCGGGGGAAGGAATGAGCAGTTCTTC.

In its sample, this clone was seen once. The chain is built from TRBV27 and TRBJ2-7; D may be TRBD2 (5 bases). The germline V and J ends were trimmed by 5 bases and 2 bases, with 13 bases remaining between them. The CDR3 is 14 residues long. The germline CDR1 and CDR2 sequences are MNHEY and SMNVEV (reference sequence). CDR3 nucleotides: TGTGCCAGCAGTCACGGTACCGGGGCCTACGAGCAGTACTTC. This encodes CASSHGTGAYEQYF.

This chain connects TRBV7-8 to TRBJ2-1; 9 bases align to TRBD1. Germline V CDR1 and CDR2: SGHVS, FQNEAQ. CDR3 size: 12 residues. Trimming cost V 6 bases and J 9 bases; bases outside gene matches: 3. This CDR3 reads CASRETGGEQFF. As DNA, the CDR3 is TGTGCCAGCAGGGAGACAGGGGGTGAGCAGTTCTTC.

The genes are TRBV5-4 and TRBJ2-3, with 11 positions matching TRBD1. Losses at the gene ends were 4 bases for V and 4 bases for J; bases not matched to a gene: 5. CDR3 length: 15 residues. The germline gives CDR1 SGHNT, CDR2 YYREEE (reference sequence). The CDR3 sequence is CASSRDRGTADTQYF. The CDR3 coding sequence is TGTGCCAGCAGCCGGGACAGGGGGACGGCAGATACGCAGTATTTT.

The chain carries TRBV6-5 and TRBJ1-4; D is undetermined. Per the germline V gene, CDR1 is MNHEY and CDR2 is SVGAGI. V was pared by 5 bases and J by 8 bases, with 18 bases between. This CDR3 has 15 amino acids. CDR3 nucleotide sequence: TGTGCCAGCAGTAGAAGCCAGGCAAATTCGGAAAAACTGTTTTTT. Translated: CASSRSQANSEKLFF.

This sequence joins TRBV19 and TRBJ2-7; 9 nucleotides line up with TRBD1. The CDR3 runs to 14 residues. In germline, CDR1 is LNHDA, CDR2 SQIVND (reference sequence). The V and J ends lost 11 bases and 1 base, in that order; junction bases with no gene match: 9. The CDR3 is CAGIDRGRSYEQYF. As DNA, the CDR3 is TGTGCCGGCATAGACAGGGGGAGATCCTACGAGCAGTACTTC. Filled out from reference TRBV19 and TRBJ2-7, the complete variable domain reads DGGITQSPKYLFRKEGQNVTLSCEQNLNHDAMYWYRQDPGQGLRLIYYSQIVNDFQKGDIAEGYSVSREKKESFPLTVTSAQKNPTAFYLCAGIDRGRSYEQYFGPGTRLTVT.

This rearrangement joins TRBV10-3 to TRBJ1-6; D uncertain. V lost 2 bases, J lost 7 bases, and 9 bases lay in between. CDR1 is ENHRY, CDR2 SYGVKD, per germline. CDR3 length: 14 amino acids. The CDR3 bases are TGTGCCATCAGTGAGCACAGCTTAAATTCACCCCTCCACTTT. It encodes CAISEHSLNSPLHF.